The rows below give T cell receptor beta chains drawn from one sample of a study of blood T cell repertoires in COVID-19. This table comes from immunoSEQ multiplex PCR, and its TCRdb copy is limited to in-frame clones, with some not included. This repertoire shows about 180,000 clones, roughly 88% found once; its top ten account for roughly 8.6%. Sequencing was performed on PBMCs or T cells enriched from blood (not recorded which). These receptors were collected from a woman under 30 who had recovered from COVID-19. Each CDR3 is given with its conserved first and last residue. The D gene is left open where the match is weak. Some rows have no size entry. The others give once, few or many, or a class for an expanded clone.

J	D	V	size	CDR3	DNA
TRBJ2-7	-	TRBV7-8	-	CASSPSTATFREQYF	TGTGCCAGCAGCCCTAGCACCGCAACCTTCCGCGAGCAGTACTTC
TRBJ2-1	-	TRBV7-9	-	CASSLETFYNEQFF	TGTGCCAGCAGCTTAGAGACTTTTTACAATGAGCAGTTCTTC
TRBJ1-2	-	TRBV7-2	-	CASSSTNRVYGYTF	TGTGCCAGCAGCTCCACGAACAGGGTCTATGGCTACACCTTC
TRBJ2-1	TRBD2	TRBV3-1/TRBV3-2	-	CASSPTTSGRVHEQFF	TGTGCCAGCAGCCCCACTACTAGCGGGAGGGTCCATGAGCAGTTCTTC
TRBJ1-1	-	TRBV29-1	-	CSVELLDRNTEAFF	TGCAGCGTTGAGTTACTTGACAGGAACACTGAAGCTTTCTTT
TRBJ2-1	-	TRBV18	once	CASSPPNGLEQFF	TGTGCCAGCTCACCACCGAATGGGCTGGAACAGTTCTTC
TRBJ1-1	TRBD1	TRBV5-1	-	CASSGGQGNTEAFF	TGCGCCAGCAGCGGAGGACAGGGGAACACTGAAGCTTTCTTT
TRBJ1-2	TRBD1	TRBV18	-	CASSLTGTGPDYGYTF	TGTGCCAGCTCACTAACCGGGACAGGGCCCGACTATGGCTACACCTTC
TRBJ2-1	-	TRBV4-3	once	CASSQVARGNEQFF	TGCGCCAGCAGCCAAGTGGCGCGGGGCAATGAGCAGTTCTTC
TRBJ1-2	TRBD1	TRBV20-1	-	CSASPDRQGDTF	TGCAGTGCTAGTCCAGATAGACAGGGGGACACCTTC
TRBJ1-6	-	TRBV6-5	-	CASTQSTNNSPLHF	TGTGCCAGCACACAGTCCACAAATAATTCACCCCTCCACTTT
TRBJ2-3	-	TRBV30	-	CAYPQGGDSTDTQYF	TGTGCCTACCCGCAGGGCGGGGATAGCACAGATACGCAGTATTTT
TRBJ1-6	-	TRBV6-5	-	CAAGGGRYNSPLHF	TGTGCCGCGGGAGGGGGGAGATATAATTCACCCCTCCACTTT
TRBJ2-2	-	TRBV28	-	CASRAPSSGSGELFF	TGTGCCAGCAGGGCGCCCTCGTCAGGTTCGGGGGAGCTGTTTTTT
TRBJ1-2	-	TRBV3-1/TRBV3-2	-	CASSQGQGGYTF	TGTGCCAGCAGCCAAGGCCAGGGAGGCTACACCTTC
TRBJ2-3	-	TRBV25-1	-	CASSSPGHPTDTQYF	TGTGCCAGCAGTTCTCCGGGACATCCCACAGATACGCAGTATTTT
TRBJ1-2	-	TRBV7-2	-	CASSLEAGQGYGYTF	TGTGCCAGCAGCTTAGAGGCGGGGCAGGGCTATGGCTACACCTTC